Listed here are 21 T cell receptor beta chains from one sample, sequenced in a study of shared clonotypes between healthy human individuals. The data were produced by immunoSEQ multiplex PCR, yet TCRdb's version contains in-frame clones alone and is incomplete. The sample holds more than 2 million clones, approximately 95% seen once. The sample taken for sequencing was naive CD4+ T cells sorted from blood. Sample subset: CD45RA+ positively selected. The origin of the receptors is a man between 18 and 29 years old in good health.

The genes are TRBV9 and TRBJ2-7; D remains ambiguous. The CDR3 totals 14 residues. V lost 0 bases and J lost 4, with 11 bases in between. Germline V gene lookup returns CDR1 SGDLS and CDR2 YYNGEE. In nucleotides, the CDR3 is TGTGCCAGCAGCGTAGATCCGGGCTTTTACGAGCAGTACTTC. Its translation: CASSVDPGFYEQYF.

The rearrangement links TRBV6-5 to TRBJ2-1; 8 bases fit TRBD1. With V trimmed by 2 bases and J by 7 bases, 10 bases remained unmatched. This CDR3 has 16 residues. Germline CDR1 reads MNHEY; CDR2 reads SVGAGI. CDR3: CASSYQAGGIGNEQFF. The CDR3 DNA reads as TGTGCCAGCAGTTACCAGGCAGGGGGCATTGGGAATGAGCAGTTCTTC.

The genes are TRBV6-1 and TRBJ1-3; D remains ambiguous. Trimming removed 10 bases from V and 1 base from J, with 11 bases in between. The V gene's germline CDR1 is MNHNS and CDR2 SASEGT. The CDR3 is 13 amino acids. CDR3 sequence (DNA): TGTGCCATTAGAGGTATTTCTGGAAACACCATATATTTT. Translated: CAIRGISGNTIYF.

The chain's CDR3 is CARSLAGGQYTQYF. CDR3 DNA sequence: TGTGCCAGGTCTTTAGCGGGGGGGCAGTATACGCAGTATTTT. The genes are TRBV7-3 and TRBJ2-3, with TRBD2 matching over 11 bases. With V trimmed by 9 bases and J by 7 bases, 9 bases remained unmatched. This CDR3 comprises 14 residues. Germline V gene sequence: CDR1 SGHTA, CDR2 FQGTGA.

CDR3 protein: CASSFRGGHQPQHF. The CDR3, as DNA: TGTGCCAGCAGCTTCAGGGGAGGGCATCAGCCCCAGCATTTT. The chain has TRBV5-6 and TRBJ1-5, with D tentatively TRBD1 (6 bases). V dropped 2 bases and J dropped 5 bases, with 11 bases sitting between them. The CDR3 is made up of 14 amino acids. Per the germline V gene, CDR1 is SGHDT and CDR2 is YYEEEE.

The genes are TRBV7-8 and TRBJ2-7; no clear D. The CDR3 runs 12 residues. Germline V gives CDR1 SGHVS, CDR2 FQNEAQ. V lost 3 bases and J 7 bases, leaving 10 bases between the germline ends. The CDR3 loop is CASSFQIGEQYF. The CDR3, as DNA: TGTGCCAGCAGCTTTCAAATAGGAGAGCAGTACTTC.

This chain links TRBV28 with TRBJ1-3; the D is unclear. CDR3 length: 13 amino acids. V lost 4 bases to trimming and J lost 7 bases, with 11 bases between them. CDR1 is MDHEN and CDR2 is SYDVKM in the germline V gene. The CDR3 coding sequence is TGTGCCAGCAGTTATGGGGTGTTGAACACCATATATTTT. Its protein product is CASSYGVLNTIYF.

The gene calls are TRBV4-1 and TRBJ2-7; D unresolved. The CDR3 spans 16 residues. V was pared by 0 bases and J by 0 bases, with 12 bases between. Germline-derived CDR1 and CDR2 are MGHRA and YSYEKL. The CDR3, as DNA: TGCGCCAGCAGCCAAGAAGGCAGGATAAGCTCCTACGAGCAGTACTTC. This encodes CASSQEGRISSYEQYF.

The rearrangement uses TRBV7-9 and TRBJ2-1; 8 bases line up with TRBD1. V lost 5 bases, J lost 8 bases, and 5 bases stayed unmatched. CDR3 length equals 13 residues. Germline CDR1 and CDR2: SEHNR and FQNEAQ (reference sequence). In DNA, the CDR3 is TGTGCCAGCAGCCTTACGACAGGGGATGAGCAGTTCTTC. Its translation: CASSLTTGDEQFF. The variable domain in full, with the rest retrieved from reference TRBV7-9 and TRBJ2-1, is DTGVSQNPRHKITKRGQNVTFRCDPISEHNRLYWYRQTLGQGPEFLTYFQNEAQLEKSRLLSDRFSAERPKGSFSTLEIQRTEQGDSAMYLCASSLTTGDEQFFGPGTRLTVL.

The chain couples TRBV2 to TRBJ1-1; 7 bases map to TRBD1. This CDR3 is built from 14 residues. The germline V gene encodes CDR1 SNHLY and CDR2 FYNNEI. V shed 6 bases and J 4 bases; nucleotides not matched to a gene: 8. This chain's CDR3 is CASRQQGPSTEAFF. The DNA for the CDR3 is TGTGCCAGCAGGCAACAGGGGCCCTCCACTGAAGCTTTCTTT.

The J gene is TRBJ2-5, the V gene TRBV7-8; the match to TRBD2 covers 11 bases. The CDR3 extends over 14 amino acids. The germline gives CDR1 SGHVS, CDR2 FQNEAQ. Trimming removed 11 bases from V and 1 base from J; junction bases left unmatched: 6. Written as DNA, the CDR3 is TGTGCCCTAGGACTAGCGGGTTTCCAAGAGACCCAGTACTTC. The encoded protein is CALGLAGFQETQYF. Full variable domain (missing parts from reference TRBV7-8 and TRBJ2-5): GAGVSQSPRYKVAKRGQDVALRCDPISGHVSLFWYQQALGQGPEFLTYFQNEAQLDKSGLPSDRFFAERPEGSVSTLKIQRTQQEDSAVYLCALGLAGFQETQYFGPGTRLLVL.

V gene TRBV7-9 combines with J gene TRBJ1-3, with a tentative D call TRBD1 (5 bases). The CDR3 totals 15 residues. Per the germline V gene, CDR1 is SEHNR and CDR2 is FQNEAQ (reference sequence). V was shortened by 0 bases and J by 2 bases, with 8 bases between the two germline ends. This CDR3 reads CASSLATATGNTIYF. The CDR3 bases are TGTGCCAGCAGCTTAGCGACAGCTACTGGAAACACCATATATTTT. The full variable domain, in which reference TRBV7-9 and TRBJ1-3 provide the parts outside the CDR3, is DTGVSQNPRHKITKRGQNVTFRCDPISEHNRLYWYRQTLGQGPEFLTYFQNEAQLEKSRLLSDRFSAERPKGSFSTLEIQRTEQGDSAMYLCASSLATATGNTIYFGEGSWLTVV.

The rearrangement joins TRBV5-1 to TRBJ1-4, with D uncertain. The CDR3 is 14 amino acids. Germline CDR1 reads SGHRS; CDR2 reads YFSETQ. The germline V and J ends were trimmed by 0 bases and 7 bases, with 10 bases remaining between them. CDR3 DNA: TGCGCCAGCAGCTTGGAAGGGTTGGGTGAAAAACTGTTTTTT. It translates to CASSLEGLGEKLFF.

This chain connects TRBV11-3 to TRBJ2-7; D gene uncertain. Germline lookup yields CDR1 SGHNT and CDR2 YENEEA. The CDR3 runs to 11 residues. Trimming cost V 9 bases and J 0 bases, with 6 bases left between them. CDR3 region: CARYASYEQYF. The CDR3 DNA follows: TGTGCCAGGTATGCCTCCTACGAGCAGTACTTC. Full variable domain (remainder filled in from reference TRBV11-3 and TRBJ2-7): EAGVVQSPRYKIIEKKQPVAFWCNPISGHNTLYWYLQNLGQGPELLIRYENEEAVDDSQLPKDRFSAERLKGVDSTLKIQPAELGDSAVYLCARYASYEQYFGPGTRLTVT.

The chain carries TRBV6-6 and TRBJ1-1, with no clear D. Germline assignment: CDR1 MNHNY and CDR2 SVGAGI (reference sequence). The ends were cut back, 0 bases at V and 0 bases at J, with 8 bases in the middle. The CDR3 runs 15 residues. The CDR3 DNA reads TGTGCCAGCAGTTACTCGAACACGATGAACACTGAAGCTTTCTTT. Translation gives CASSYSNTMNTEAFF.

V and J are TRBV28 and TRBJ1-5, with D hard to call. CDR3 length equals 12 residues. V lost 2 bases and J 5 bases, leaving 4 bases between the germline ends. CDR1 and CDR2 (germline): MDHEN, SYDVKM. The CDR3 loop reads CASSLIHQPQHF. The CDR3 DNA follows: TGTGCCAGCAGTTTAATCCATCAGCCCCAGCATTTT.

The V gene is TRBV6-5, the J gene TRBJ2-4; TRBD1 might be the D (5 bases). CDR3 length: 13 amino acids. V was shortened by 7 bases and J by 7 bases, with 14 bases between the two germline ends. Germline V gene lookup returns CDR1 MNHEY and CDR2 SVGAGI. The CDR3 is CASMEQGDNIQYF. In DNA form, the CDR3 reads TGTGCCAGCATGGAGCAGGGCGATAACATTCAGTACTTC.

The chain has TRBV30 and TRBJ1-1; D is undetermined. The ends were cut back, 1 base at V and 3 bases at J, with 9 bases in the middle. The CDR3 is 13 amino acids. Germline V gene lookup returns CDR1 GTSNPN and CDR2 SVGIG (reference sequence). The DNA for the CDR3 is TGTGCCTGGAGTGGCGACACCTACACTGAAGCTTTCTTT. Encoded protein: CAWSGDTYTEAFF.

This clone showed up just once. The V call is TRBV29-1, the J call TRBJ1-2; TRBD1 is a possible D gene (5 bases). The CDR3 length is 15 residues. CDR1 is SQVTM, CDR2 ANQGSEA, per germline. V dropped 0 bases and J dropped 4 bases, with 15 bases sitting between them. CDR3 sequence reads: CSVEEAEGRSYGYTF. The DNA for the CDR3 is TGCAGCGTTGAAGAGGCGGAGGGGCGCAGCTATGGCTACACCTTC.

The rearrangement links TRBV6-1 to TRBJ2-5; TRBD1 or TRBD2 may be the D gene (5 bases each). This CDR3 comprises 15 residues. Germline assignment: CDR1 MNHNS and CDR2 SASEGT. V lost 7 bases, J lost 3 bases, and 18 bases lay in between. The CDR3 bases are TGTGCCAGCACCAGCTGGGGGTTGGGAGAAGAGACCCAGTACTTC. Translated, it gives CASTSWGLGEETQYF.

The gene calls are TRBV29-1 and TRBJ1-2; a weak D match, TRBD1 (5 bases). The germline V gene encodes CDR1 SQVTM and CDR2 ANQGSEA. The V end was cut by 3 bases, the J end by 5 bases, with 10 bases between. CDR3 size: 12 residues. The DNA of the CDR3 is TGCAGCGTTGAGACAGTAAATTATGGCTACACCTTC. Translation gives CSVETVNYGYTF.